Presented here are 26 T cell receptor beta chains from one specimen sequenced in a study of beta chain features in type 1 diabetes. Reverse transcribing all isolated RNA meant expressed TCRB transcripts were sequenced. This table comes from immunoSEQ multiplex PCR, and its TCRdb copy is limited to in-frame clones, with some not included. Seen here are around 250,000 clones, around 68% observed once, and the top ten hold around 0.05%. What was sequenced was naive CD4+ T cells from blood. These receptors were obtained from a man between 25 and 39 years old in good health.

This chain links TRBV2 with TRBJ2-1; the D is unclear. Germline-derived CDR1 and CDR2 are SNHLY and FYNNEI. The CDR3 loop spans 11 amino acids. V gave up 4 bases and J gave up 6 bases, with 4 bases separating them. CDR3 sequence (DNA): TGTGCCAGCAGTGTTATCAATGAGCAGTTCTTC. As protein: CASSVINEQFF.

This chain connects TRBV5-1 to TRBJ2-6; D is undetermined. CDR1 is SGHRS and CDR2 is YFSETQ in the germline V gene. Trimming removed 0 bases from V and 1 base from J, with 8 bases in between. This CDR3 comprises 16 residues. The CDR3: CASSLVSGSGANVLTF. DNA for the CDR3: TGCGCCAGCAGCTTGGTATCAGGTTCTGGGGCCAACGTCCTGACTTTC.

CDR3: CASSVGTARSYEQYF. The CDR3 DNA sequence: TGTGCCAGCAGCGTGGGGACGGCCAGGTCCTACGAGCAGTACTTC. This chain joins TRBV9 and TRBJ2-7; D may match TRBD1 or TRBD2 (5 bases each). Germline V gene sequence: CDR1 SGDLS, CDR2 YYNGEE. CDR3 length: 15 residues. V shed 2 bases and J shed 1 base, with 13 bases lying between them. The full variable domain, completed using reference TRBV9 and TRBJ2-7, is DSGVTQTPKHLITATGQRVTLRCSPRSGDLSVYWYQQSLDQGLQFLIQYYNGEERAKGNILERFSAQQFPDLHSELNLSSLELGDSALYFCASSVGTARSYEQYFGPGTRLTVT.

V gene TRBV11-2 combines with J gene TRBJ2-3; D uncertain. CDR1 SGHAT and CDR2 FQNNGV come from the germline V gene. This CDR3 spans 13 amino acids. The germline V and J ends were trimmed by 0 bases and 1 base, with 2 bases remaining between them. The chain's CDR3 is CASSLDRTDTQYF. The CDR3 DNA reads as TGTGCCAGCAGCTTAGATCGCACAGATACGCAGTATTTT.

The V gene is TRBV30, the J gene TRBJ1-5; TRBD1 matches 8 bases. The CDR3 is 17 amino acids. V lost 3 bases to trimming and J lost 0 bases; unmatched junction nucleotides: 10. Germline CDR1 is GTSNPN and CDR2 is SVGIG (reference sequence). The CDR3 sequence is CAWRAGTGLYSNQPQHF. In DNA form, the CDR3 reads TGTGCCTGGAGGGCCGGGACAGGACTTTATAGCAATCAGCCCCAGCATTTT.

In this sample, this clone turned up a few times. This sequence joins TRBV30 and TRBJ2-7; 9 positions match TRBD1. The germline gives CDR1 GTSNPN, CDR2 SVGIG (reference sequence). The CDR3 loop spans 13 amino acids. With V trimmed by 5 bases and J by 3 bases, 5 bases remained unmatched. CDR3 in DNA: TGTGCCTGGGGAGGACAGGGGAACTACGAGCAGTACTTC. Residues: CAWGGQGNYEQYF.

The gene calls are TRBV7-9 and TRBJ1-1; D is ambiguous. This CDR3 region has 12 residues. CDR1 is SEHNR, CDR2 FQNEAQ, per germline (reference sequence). V was pared by 4 bases and J by 5 bases, with 8 bases between. The CDR3 is CASSYDGTEAFF. The CDR3 bases are TGTGCCAGCAGCTACGACGGTACTGAAGCTTTCTTT.

The count of this clone is one. The gene calls are TRBV2 and TRBJ2-7; D assignment may be TRBD1 or TRBD2 (5 bases each). CDR1 is SNHLY and CDR2 is FYNNEI in the germline V gene. The CDR3 totals 15 residues. Trimming took 3 bases from V and 5 from J, leaving 17 bases between them. The CDR3 sequence is CASSEGTPLRDEQYF. The CDR3 bases are TGTGCCAGCAGTGAGGGGACCCCTCTGAGGGACGAGCAGTACTTC.

The chain couples TRBV6-5 to TRBJ2-1; possible D gene TRBD1, 6 bases. The V end lost 2 bases, the J end lost 5 bases, and 16 bases lay between the germline ends. Looked up from germline, CDR1 is MNHEY and CDR2 is SVGAGI. The CDR3 runs to 16 residues. The CDR3 coding sequence is TGTGCCAGCAGTTACCTAATCAGGGCAGGGGACAATGAGCAGTTCTTC. The encoded protein is CASSYLIRAGDNEQFF.

The chain joins TRBV19 to TRBJ2-4, with D uncertain. The V gene's germline CDR1 is LNHDA and CDR2 SQIVND (reference sequence). Trimming left V 4 bases short and J 0 bases short, with 10 bases between. This CDR3 comprises 15 residues. CDR3 sequence: CASSRDSLAKNIQYF. DNA for the CDR3: TGTGCCAGTAGTAGGGATTCGTTAGCCAAAAACATTCAGTACTTC.

The CDR3 loop reads CASRAQMNTEAFF. In nucleotides, the CDR3 is TGTGCCAGCAGGGCGCAGATGAACACTGAAGCTTTCTTT. The rearrangement uses TRBV6-5 and TRBJ1-1; D is unclear. This CDR3 is built from 13 residues. Germline V lookup: CDR1 MNHEY, CDR2 SVGAGI. V lost 6 bases to trimming and J lost 0 bases, with 8 bases between them.

The CDR3 sequence is CASSLGGLSYNEQFF. The DNA for the CDR3 is TGTGCCAGCAGCTTAGGGGGACTCTCCTACAATGAGCAGTTCTTC. This chain links TRBV13 with TRBJ2-1, with a possible D match to TRBD2 (6 bases). Deletions cut 0 bases from V and 0 bases from J, with 6 bases between. The CDR3 loop spans 15 amino acids. Germline CDR1 PRHDT, CDR2 FYEKMQ (reference sequence).

The genes are TRBV30 and TRBJ2-5; maybe TRBD2 (5 bases). Germline V gene lookup returns CDR1 GTSNPN and CDR2 SVGIG (reference sequence). The V end lost 1 base, the J end lost 2 bases, and 11 bases lay between the germline ends. This CDR3 comprises 14 residues. The CDR3 sequence is CAWSETGFQETQYF. The CDR3, as DNA: TGTGCCTGGAGTGAGACGGGGTTTCAAGAGACCCAGTACTTC.

In DNA form, the CDR3 reads TGTGCCAGTACCGGGAGCACAGATACGCAGTATTTT. Its translation: CASTGSTDTQYF. The chain joins TRBV19 to TRBJ2-3; no firm D call. With 7 bases removed from V and 0 bases from J, the gap between germline ends came to 5 bases. From germline, CDR1 is LNHDA and CDR2 SQIVND (reference sequence). This CDR3 region has 12 residues.

Worth noting for this clone: The sample carries other DNA sequences with the same CDR3. The chain carries TRBV29-1 and TRBJ2-3; possibly TRBD1 or TRBD2 for D (6 bases each). This CDR3 has 13 residues. The germline V and J ends were trimmed by 6 bases and 2 bases, with 12 bases remaining between them. The germline gives CDR1 SQVTM, CDR2 ANQGSEA. CDR3: CSVGGSYTDTQYF. For the CDR3, the DNA is TGCAGCGTCGGGGGCAGCTACACAGATACGCAGTATTTT.

The CDR3 nucleotides read TGTGCCATCAGTCTACAGGGCATCGGGGAAGCCGGGGAGCTGTTTTTT. Protein sequence: CAISLQGIGEAGELFF. The chain couples TRBV10-3 to TRBJ2-2; possible D gene TRBD1, 6 bases. Germline V gene sequence: CDR1 ENHRY, CDR2 SYGVKD. This CDR3 is 16 amino acids long. Trimming cost V 5 bases and J 6 bases, with 19 bases left between them.

J is TRBJ1-2 and V is TRBV15, with 7 bases matching TRBD1. CDR1 LNHNV and CDR2 YYDKDF come from the germline V gene (reference sequence). The length of the CDR3 is 14 residues. J lost 4 bases, V lost 1 base, and 3 bases had no gene match. DNA of the CDR3: TGTGCCACCAGCAGAGCTGGGACAGTCTATGGCTACACCTTC. Translated, it gives CATSRAGTVYGYTF.

For the CDR3, the DNA is TGTGCCAGCAGCCAAGGTATAGGGAGTGAAGATACGCAGTATTTT. As protein: CASSQGIGSEDTQYF. This chain uses TRBV14 with TRBJ2-3, with TRBD2 as a possible D gene (5 bases). This CDR3 has 15 amino acids. CDR1 is SGHDN, CDR2 FVKESK, per germline. Trimming pared 1 base from V and 5 bases from J, leaving 13 bases between.

The CDR3 coding sequence is TGTGCCAGCAGTGAGGGACTGGGCGAGCAGTACTTC. Protein sequence: CASSEGLGEQYF. This chain connects TRBV25-1 to TRBJ2-7; possibly TRBD2 for D (6 bases). CDR1 is MGHDK, CDR2 SYGVNS, per germline. The CDR3 is 12 amino acids. The V and J ends lost 3 bases and 6 bases respectively, with 9 bases between them.

This chain joins TRBV30 and TRBJ2-5; no definite D call. The CDR3 is 12 amino acids. The germline gives CDR1 GTSNPN, CDR2 SVGIG (reference sequence). The ends were cut back, 4 bases at V and 4 bases at J, with 10 bases in the middle. CDR3 sequence reads: CAWKVFGETQYF. The DNA for the CDR3 is TGTGCCTGGAAGGTGTTCGGAGAGACCCAGTACTTC.

For this clone: Other DNA variants within this sample encode the same CDR3. This chain links TRBV29-1 with TRBJ1-1, with 7 bases that match TRBD1. Germline CDR1 reads SQVTM; CDR2 reads ANQGSEA. Unmatched junction bases numbered 4, after V lost 6 bases and J lost 0 bases. This CDR3 region has 13 residues. The CDR3 loop is CSVVDRVNTEAFF. The CDR3 nucleotides read TGCAGCGTCGTAGACAGGGTGAACACTGAAGCTTTCTTT.

The J gene is TRBJ2-7, the V gene TRBV5-1; D unclear. The CDR3 is 11 amino acids. The V gene lost 4 bases and the J gene lost 5 bases, with 7 bases spanning the gap. The germline CDR1 and CDR2 sequences are SGHRS and YFSETQ. The CDR3 DNA reads TGCGCCAGCAGCACACTCCACGAGCAGTACTTC. It encodes CASSTLHEQYF.

On this clone: Other DNA sequences of this sample code for an identical CDR3. V and J are TRBV30 and TRBJ2-7, with D possibly being TRBD1 or TRBD2 (5 bases each). With 1 base removed from V and 4 bases from J, the gap between germline ends came to 5 bases. This CDR3 has 11 residues. Germline V gene lookup returns CDR1 GTSNPN and CDR2 SVGIG (reference sequence). The chain's CDR3 is CAWSGGYEQYF. DNA for the CDR3: TGTGCCTGGAGTGGGGGGTACGAGCAGTACTTC. Supplemented by reference TRBV30 and TRBJ2-7, the full variable domain reads SQTIHQWPATLVQPVGSPLSLECTVEGTSNPNLYWYRQAAGRGLQLLFYSVGIGQISSEVPQNLSASRPQDRQFILSSKKLLLSDSGFYLCAWSGGYEQYFGPGTRLTVT.

The rearrangement uses TRBV5-1 and TRBJ2-5, with D unresolved. The CDR3 is 14 residues long. The V end lost 5 bases, the J end lost 5 bases, and 16 bases lay between the germline ends. The germline CDR1 and CDR2 sequences are SGHRS and YFSETQ. The CDR3 nucleotides read TGCGCCAGCAGTAGCCTTGTCGGCCAGGAGACCCAGTACTTC. It encodes CASSSLVGQETQYF. Filled out from reference TRBV5-1 and TRBJ2-5, the complete variable domain reads KAGVTQTPRYLIKTRGQQVTLSCSPISGHRSVSWYQQTPGQGLQFLFEYFSETQRNKGNFPGRFSGRQFSNSRSEMNVSTLELGDSALYLCASSSLVGQETQYFGPGTRLLVL.

This rearrangement joins TRBV10-3 to TRBJ1-4; the D is unclear. Per germline, CDR1 ENHRY and CDR2 SYGVKD. Trimming removed 3 bases at V and 8 bases at J, with 10 bases between. This CDR3 region has 13 residues. Written as DNA, the CDR3 is TGTGCCATCAGTGACCCCAGACGGGAAAAACTGTTTTTT. It translates to CAISDPRREKLFF.

Written as DNA, the CDR3 is TGCGCCAGCAGCTCAGAACCGTCGGGGACCCAGTACTTC. This encodes CASSSEPSGTQYF. The chain is built from TRBV5-1 and TRBJ2-5; D is uncertain. The CDR3 runs 13 residues. Germline CDR1 and CDR2: SGHRS and YFSETQ. The V gene lost 3 bases and the J gene lost 7 bases, with 13 bases spanning the gap.